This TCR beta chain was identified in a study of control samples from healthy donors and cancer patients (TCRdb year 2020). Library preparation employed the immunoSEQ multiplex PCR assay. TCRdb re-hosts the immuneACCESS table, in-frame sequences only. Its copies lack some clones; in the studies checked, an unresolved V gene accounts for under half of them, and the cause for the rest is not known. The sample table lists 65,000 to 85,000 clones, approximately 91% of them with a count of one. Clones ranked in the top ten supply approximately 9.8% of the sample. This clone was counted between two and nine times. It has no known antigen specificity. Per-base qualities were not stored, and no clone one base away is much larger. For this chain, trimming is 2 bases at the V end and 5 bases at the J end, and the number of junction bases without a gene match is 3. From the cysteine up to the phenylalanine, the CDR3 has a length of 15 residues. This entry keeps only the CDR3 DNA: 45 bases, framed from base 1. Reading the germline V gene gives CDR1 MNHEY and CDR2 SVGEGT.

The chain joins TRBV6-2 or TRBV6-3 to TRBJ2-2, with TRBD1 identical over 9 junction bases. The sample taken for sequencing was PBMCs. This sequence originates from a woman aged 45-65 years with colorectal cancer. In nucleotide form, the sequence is TGTGCCAGCAGTTACAGGGACAGGGATACCGGGGAGCTGTTTTTT. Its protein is CASSYRDRDTGELFF.